A single sample gave rise to the 24 T cell receptor beta chains below, sequenced in a study of T cell responses to AZD1222 COVID-19 vaccine. Clones were read by immunoSEQ multiplex PCR, and TCRdb kept only the in-frame ones, dropping some. Among about 51,000 clones, around 90% were seen once, and the ten largest hold more than 0.95%. This sample comprised peripheral blood, obtained 28 days after the second AZD1222 dose. These receptors originate from an adult who received the AZD1222 COVID-19 vaccine.

The chain is built from TRBV2 and TRBJ2-1, with 11 bases fitting TRBD2. Losses at the gene ends were 8 bases for V and 7 bases for J; bases not matched to a gene: 1. Germline CDR1 SNHLY, CDR2 FYNNEI. The CDR3 loop spans 12 amino acids. Here the CDR3 DNA reads TGTGCCAGCCTAGCGGGAGGAAATGAGCAGTTCTTC. This translates into CASLAGGNEQFF.

CDR3 in amino acids: CARKLPPPSTRFQETQYF. CDR3 nucleotides: TGTGCCAGAAAACTACCCCCTCCTAGCACCCGATTCCAAGAGACCCAGTACTTC. This chain links TRBV5-3 with TRBJ2-5, with D perhaps matching TRBD2 (5 bases). TRBV5-3 is classed as an ORF, of uncertain function. The CDR3 has 18 residues. V lost 6 bases and J lost 1, with 25 bases in between.

This rearrangement joins TRBV6-5 to TRBJ1-3; D is uncertain. CDR3 length: 14 amino acids. Germline lookup yields CDR1 MNHEY and CDR2 SVGAGI. With 6 bases removed from V and 3 bases from J, the gap between germline ends came to 12 bases. The CDR3 region is CASSLTYSGNTIYF. CDR3 bases: TGTGCCAGCAGCTTAACGTACAGTGGAAACACCATATATTTT.

The chain uses TRBV5-1 and TRBJ2-7, with D uncertain. Trimming shortened V by 2 bases and J by 2 bases, and 8 bases separated the two germline ends. The CDR3 length is 13 residues. Germline assignment: CDR1 SGHRS and CDR2 YFSETQ. The CDR3 nucleotides are TGCGCCAGCAGCTTTAATCTCCCCTACGAGCAGTACTTC. Amino acids: CASSFNLPYEQYF.

The chain carries TRBV19 and TRBJ1-1; D might be TRBD1 (5 bases). The CDR3 extends over 14 amino acids. The germline V gene has CDR1 LNHDA and CDR2 SQIVND (reference sequence). V gave up 6 bases and J gave up 4 bases, with 15 bases separating them. The CDR3 bases are TGTGCCAGTAGGGGGGGTGGGTTTGGCACTGAAGCTTTCTTT. It specifies CASRGGGFGTEAFF.

The V call is TRBV7-3, the J call TRBJ2-3; unclear D gene. The CDR3 extends over 14 amino acids. The germline V and J ends were trimmed by 5 bases and 2 bases, with 11 bases remaining between them. Germline V lookup: CDR1 SGHTA, CDR2 FQGTGA. The CDR3: CASSQNGDTDTQYF. DNA of the CDR3: TGTGCCAGCAGCCAAAATGGCGACACAGATACGCAGTATTTT.

J is TRBJ1-1 and V is TRBV27, with D maybe TRBD1 (5 bases). The V end lost 6 bases, the J end lost 1 base, and 12 bases lay between the germline ends. This CDR3 contains 14 residues. Germline lookup yields CDR1 MNHEY and CDR2 SMNVEV (reference sequence). The chain's CDR3 is CASSTWGGNTEAFF. CDR3 nucleotide sequence: TGTGCCAGCAGCACCTGGGGCGGGAACACTGAAGCTTTCTTT.

The chain has TRBV6-4 and TRBJ1-4; maybe TRBD1 (5 bases). The CDR3 runs to 14 residues. CDR1 is MRHNA, CDR2 SNTAGT, per germline. The germline V and J ends were trimmed by 6 bases and 5 bases, with 13 bases remaining between them. The CDR3 sequence: CASRLDSGNEKLFF. For the CDR3, the DNA is TGTGCCAGCAGACTCGACAGCGGAAATGAAAAACTGTTTTTT.

The V call is TRBV2, the J call TRBJ1-6; no reliable D call. V lost 2 bases to trimming and J lost 6 bases, with 11 bases between them. CDR1 SNHLY and CDR2 FYNNEI come from the germline V gene. This CDR3 contains 15 residues. In DNA form, the CDR3 reads TGTGCCAGCAGTGAACGTGGACGGATTAATTCACCCCTCCACTTT. Amino acid sequence: CASSERGRINSPLHF.

The chain has TRBV2 and TRBJ1-5; perhaps TRBD1 as D (5 bases). The germline CDR1 and CDR2 sequences are SNHLY and FYNNEI. Trimming removed 4 bases at V and 6 bases at J, with 13 bases between. The CDR3 is 14 amino acids. CDR3 loop: CASSVDRGVQPQHF. The CDR3 nucleotides are TGTGCCAGCAGTGTAGATAGGGGTGTTCAGCCCCAGCATTTT.

The CDR3 coding sequence is TGTGCCAGCAGTCGATCGGCCGAGCAGTACTTC. Translating it yields CASSRSAEQYF. This chain uses TRBV7-2 with TRBJ2-7; D gene ambiguous. The CDR3 totals 11 residues. The ends were cut back, 6 bases at V and 6 bases at J, with 9 bases in the middle. CDR1 is SGHTA and CDR2 is FQGNSA in the germline V gene.

The rearrangement joins TRBV29-1 to TRBJ2-3; no clear D. The CDR3 extends over 14 amino acids. V was pared by 0 bases and J by 3 bases, with 10 bases between. Germline CDR1 is SQVTM and CDR2 is ANQGSEA. The CDR3 region is CSVEDWADTDTQYF. The CDR3 nucleotides are TGCAGCGTTGAAGATTGGGCGGATACAGATACGCAGTATTTT.

The J gene is TRBJ2-7, the V gene TRBV4-1; 7 bases agree with TRBD1. Losses at the gene ends were 6 bases for V and 4 bases for J; bases not matched to a gene: 9. The CDR3 contains 14 residues. Germline V gene sequence: CDR1 MGHRA, CDR2 YSYEKL. CDR3 region: CASSSPGGSYEQYF. In DNA, the CDR3 is TGCGCCAGCAGTTCACCAGGGGGTTCGTACGAGCAGTACTTC.

The chain combines TRBV19 with TRBJ2-1, with TRBD2 identical over 14 bases. The CDR3 is 16 residues long. The V segment lost 1 base and the J segment 5 bases; nucleotides outside the gene matches: 1. The germline CDR1 and CDR2 sequences are LNHDA and SQIVND (reference sequence). CDR3 in amino acids: CASSIGGLAGDNEQFF. Here the CDR3 DNA reads TGTGCCAGTAGTATAGGGGGACTAGCGGGAGACAATGAGCAGTTCTTC.

The rearrangement uses TRBV7-8 and TRBJ2-5; possibly TRBD2 for D (5 bases). The CDR3 covers 15 residues. Germline loops: CDR1 SGHVS, CDR2 FQNEAQ. V lost 1 base and J lost 4, with 13 bases in between. The CDR3 nucleotides are TGTGCCAGCAGCTTAGAGCTAGCCAGAGGAGAGACCCAGTACTTC. Its translation: CASSLELARGETQYF.

V and J are TRBV6-5 and TRBJ1-5; D might be TRBD1 (5 bases). Germline loops: CDR1 MNHEY, CDR2 SVGAGI. The CDR3 sequence is 15 residues long. The V gene lost 6 bases and the J gene lost 5 bases, with 17 bases spanning the gap. The DNA for the CDR3 is TGTGCCAGCAGATCCGGGACCACCAAGGATCAGCCCCAGCATTTT. Translated: CASRSGTTKDQPQHF.

The chain uses TRBV7-2 and TRBJ1-4, with D possibly matching TRBD1 (6 bases). This CDR3 spans 17 amino acids. V was clipped by 0 bases and J by 4 bases, with 15 bases between them. Germline assignment: CDR1 SGHTA and CDR2 FQGNSA. DNA for the CDR3: TGTGCCAGCAGCTTAGCGCCCCCAGGGGCGAATAATGAAAAACTGTTTTTT. Protein product: CASSLAPPGANNEKLFF. Looking up the rest from reference TRBV7-2 and TRBJ1-4 gives the full variable domain: GAGVSQSPSNKVTEKGKDVELRCDPISGHTALYWYRQSLGQGLEFLIYFQGNSAPDKSGLPSDRFSAERTGGSVSTLTIQRTQQEDSAVYLCASSLAPPGANNEKLFFGSGTQLSVL.

The rearrangement links TRBV19 to TRBJ2-6, with 8 positions matching TRBD2. J lost 4 bases, V lost 4 bases, and 15 bases had no gene match. This CDR3 is built from 19 residues. CDR1 and CDR2 (germline): LNHDA, SQIVND (reference sequence). CDR3: CASSTLVTGGPAGANVLTF. CDR3 bases: TGTGCCAGTAGTACCCTCGTGACGGGAGGGCCCGCCGGGGCCAACGTCCTGACTTTC.

This chain connects TRBV4-1 to TRBJ2-7, with D possibly being TRBD1 (6 bases). CDR3 length: 14 amino acids. Trimming removed 4 bases at V and 3 bases at J, with 13 bases between. In germline, CDR1 is MGHRA, CDR2 YSYEKL. The CDR3 region is CASSRRQEDYEQYF. CDR3 coding DNA: TGCGCCAGCAGCCGTCGACAGGAAGACTACGAGCAGTACTTC.

The rearrangement links TRBV19 to TRBJ2-2; TRBD1 matches at 9 bases. Germline V gives CDR1 LNHDA, CDR2 SQIVND (reference sequence). Trimming cost V 3 bases and J 2 bases; bases outside gene matches: 19. The CDR3 extends over 21 amino acids. The CDR3 nucleotides read TGTGCCAGTAGTATGGGTCTGGTGGTGTACAGGGGGCCTGGAAACACCGGGGAGCTGTTTTTT. Protein sequence: CASSMGLVVYRGPGNTGELFF.

V gene TRBV6-5 combines with J gene TRBJ1-3; 7 bases map to TRBD1. The V gene's germline CDR1 is MNHEY and CDR2 SVGAGI. The CDR3 is 16 residues long. J gave up 2 bases and V 0 bases, and 4 bases lay outside the gene matches. CDR3 bases: TGTGCCAGCAGTTACTCGTGGCAGGGGGCTGGAAACACCATATATTTT. Amino acids: CASSYSWQGAGNTIYF.

The chain uses TRBV18 and TRBJ1-2; D is undetermined. This CDR3 contains 12 residues. CDR1 is KGHSH and CDR2 is LQKENI in the germline V gene. V was trimmed by 2 bases and J by 2 bases, leaving 3 bases between them. The CDR3 region has the DNA TGTGCCAGCTCACCAACAAACTATGGCTACACCTTC. Translation gives CASSPTNYGYTF.

In its sample, this clone was seen a few times. J is TRBJ2-1 and V is TRBV27; D is ambiguous. Deletions cut 0 bases from V and 4 bases from J, with 10 bases between. CDR1 is MNHEY, CDR2 SMNVEV, per germline (reference sequence). This CDR3 has 15 amino acids. The CDR3 here is CASSLSTFPYNEQFF. The CDR3 bases are TGTGCCAGCAGTTTATCTACATTCCCTTACAATGAGCAGTTCTTC.

The chain couples TRBV30 to TRBJ1-1; a weak D match, TRBD1 (5 bases). Trimming stripped 3 bases from V and 0 bases from J, with 11 bases between. Germline V gene data show CDR1 as GTSNPN and CDR2 as SVGIG (reference sequence). There are 14 residues in the CDR3. CDR3 protein: CAWRLGPLNTEAFF. CDR3 sequence (DNA): TGTGCCTGGAGGCTGGGACCCCTGAACACTGAAGCTTTCTTT.